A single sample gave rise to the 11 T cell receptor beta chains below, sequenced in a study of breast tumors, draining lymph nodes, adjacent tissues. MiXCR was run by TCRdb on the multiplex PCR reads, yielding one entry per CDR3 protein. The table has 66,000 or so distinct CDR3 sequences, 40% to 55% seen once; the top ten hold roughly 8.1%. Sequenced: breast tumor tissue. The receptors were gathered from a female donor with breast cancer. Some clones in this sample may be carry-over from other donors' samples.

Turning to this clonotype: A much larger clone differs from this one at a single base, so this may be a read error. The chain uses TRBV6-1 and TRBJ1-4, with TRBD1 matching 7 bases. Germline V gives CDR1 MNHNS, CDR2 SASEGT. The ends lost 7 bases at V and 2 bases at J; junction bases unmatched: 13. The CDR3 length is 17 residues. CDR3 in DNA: TGTGCCAGCACTTTGACAGGGTGGGGGCCCACTAATGAAAAACTGTTTTTT. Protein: CASTLTGWGPTNEKLFF.

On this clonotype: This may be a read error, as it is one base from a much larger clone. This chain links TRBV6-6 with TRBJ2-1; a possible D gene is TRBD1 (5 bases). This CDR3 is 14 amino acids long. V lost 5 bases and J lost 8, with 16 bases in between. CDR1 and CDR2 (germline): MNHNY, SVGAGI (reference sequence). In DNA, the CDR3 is TGTGCCAGCAGTCACTTTGGCAGGGAAGATGAGCAGTTCTTC. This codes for CASSHFGREDEQFF.

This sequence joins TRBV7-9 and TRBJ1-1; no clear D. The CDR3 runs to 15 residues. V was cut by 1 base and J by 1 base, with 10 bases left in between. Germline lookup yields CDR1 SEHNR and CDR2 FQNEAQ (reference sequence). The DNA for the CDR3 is TGTGCCAGCAGCTTAGGCGGGCCGAAGAACACTGAAGCTTTCTTT. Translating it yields CASSLGGPKNTEAFF. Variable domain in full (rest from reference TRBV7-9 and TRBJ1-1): DTGVSQNPRHKITKRGQNVTFRCDPISEHNRLYWYRQTLGQGPEFLTYFQNEAQLEKSRLLSDRFSAERPKGSFSTLEIQRTEQGDSAMYLCASSLGGPKNTEAFFGQGTRLTVV.

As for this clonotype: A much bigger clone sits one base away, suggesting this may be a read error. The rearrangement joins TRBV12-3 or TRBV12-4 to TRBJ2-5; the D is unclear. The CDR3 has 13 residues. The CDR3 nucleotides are TGTGCCAGCAGACGACACGCTCAAGAGACCCAGCACTTC. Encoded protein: CASRRHAQETQHF.

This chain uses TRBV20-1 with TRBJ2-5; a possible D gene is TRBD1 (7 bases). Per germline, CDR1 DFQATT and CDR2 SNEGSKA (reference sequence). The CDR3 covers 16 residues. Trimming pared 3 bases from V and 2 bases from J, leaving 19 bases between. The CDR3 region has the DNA TGCAGTGCTAGCGGAGGGGGCAGGTGGTCGCAAGAGACCCAGTACTTC. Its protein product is CSASGGGRWSQETQYF.

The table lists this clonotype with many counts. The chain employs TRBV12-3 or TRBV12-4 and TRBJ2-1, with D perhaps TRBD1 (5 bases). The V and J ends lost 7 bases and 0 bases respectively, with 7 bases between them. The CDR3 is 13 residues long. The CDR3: CASKGASYNEQFF. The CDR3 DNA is TGTGCCAGCAAAGGGGCCTCCTACAATGAGCAGTTCTTC.

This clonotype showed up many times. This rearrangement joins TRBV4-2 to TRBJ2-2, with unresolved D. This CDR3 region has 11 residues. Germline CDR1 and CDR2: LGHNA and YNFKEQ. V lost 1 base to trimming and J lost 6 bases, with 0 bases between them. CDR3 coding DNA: TGTGCCAGCAGCCAAGCCGGGGAGCTGTTTTTT. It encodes CASSQAGELFF.

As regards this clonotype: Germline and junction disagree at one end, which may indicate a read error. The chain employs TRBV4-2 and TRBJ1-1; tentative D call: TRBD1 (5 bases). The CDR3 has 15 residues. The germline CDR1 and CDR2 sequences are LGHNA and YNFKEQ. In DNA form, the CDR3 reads TGTGCCAGCAGCCCCTCCGGGACTATGAACGCTGAAGCTTTCTTT. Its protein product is CASSPSGTMNAEAFF.

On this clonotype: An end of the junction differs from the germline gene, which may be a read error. In nucleotides, the CDR3 is TGTGCCGGCAGTTACTCTAGCGGGGGGGCACCTCAAGAGACCCAGCATTTT. Translation: CAGSYSSGGAPQETQHF. This chain links TRBV6-2 or TRBV6-3 with TRBJ1-5; a weak D match, TRBD1 (6 bases). This CDR3 region has 17 residues. Germline assignment: CDR1 MNHEY and CDR2 SVGEGT.

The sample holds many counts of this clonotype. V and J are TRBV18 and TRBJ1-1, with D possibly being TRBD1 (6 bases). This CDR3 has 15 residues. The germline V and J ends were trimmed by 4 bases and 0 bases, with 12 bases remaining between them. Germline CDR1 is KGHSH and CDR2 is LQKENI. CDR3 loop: CASSLGTSVNTEAFF. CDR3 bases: TGTGCCAGCTCACTTGGGACATCCGTGAACACTGAAGCTTTCTTT. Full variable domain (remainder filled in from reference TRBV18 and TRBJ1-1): NAGVMQNPRHLVRRRGQEARLRCSPMKGHSHVYWYRQLPEEGLKFMVYLQKENIIDESGMPKERFSAEFPKEGPSILRIQQVVRGDSAAYFCASSLGTSVNTEAFFGQGTRLTVV.

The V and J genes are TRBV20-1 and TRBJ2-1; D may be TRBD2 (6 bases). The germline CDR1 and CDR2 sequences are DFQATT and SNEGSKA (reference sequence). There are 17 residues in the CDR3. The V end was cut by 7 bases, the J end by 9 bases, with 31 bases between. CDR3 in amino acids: CSVQAGRTYEQGIEQFF. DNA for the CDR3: TGCAGTGTTCAGGCGGGGAGAACCTACGAGCAAGGTATTGAGCAGTTCTTC.